The present entry profiles one TCR beta chain with its context. Its target is unknown. TCRdb's table, derived via immunoSEQ multiplex PCR, lists solely in-frame clones and lacks some. The data hold approximately 60,000 clones, with around 84% observed a single time. The data stem from a study of a mutant IDH1 vaccine in newly diagnosed glioma. The time point here: week 23, last vaccination. Vaccination comprised doses that each held 300 ug of mutant IDH1 20-mer peptide, plus topical imiquimod. In every donor, the tumor was a new WHO grade 3 or 4 IDH1-mutant, ATRX-lost astrocytoma. This receptor was taken from a man aged 25 to 40 with glioma. The specimen was PBMCs, collected from a glioma patient whose treatment included an IDH1 peptide vaccine.

The CDR3 sequence: CASTPPGISGEQYF. As DNA, the CDR3 is TGTGCCAGTACCCCTCCCGGAATCTCGGGCGAGCAGTACTTC. V usage is TRBV28 and J usage is TRBJ2-7; no firm D call. The CDR3 contains 14 residues. Trimming took off 9 bases at V and 6 bases at J, with 21 bases between the two ends. Per the germline V gene, CDR1 is MDHEN and CDR2 is SYDVKM.